This is a list of T cell receptor beta chains from one sample in a study of vaccination effects on CD4 cells after COVID-19. Profiling relied on immunoSEQ multiplex PCR, and the TCRdb table lists in-frame clones only, not all of them. The sample includes more than 40,000 clones, 77% of them seen just once. These receptors' targets are unknown. Material: CD4+ T cells from PBMCs cultured with HCoV-NL63 spike peptides, obtained before COVID-19 vaccination. These TCRs come from a human donor who received a COVID-19 vaccine. Each CDR3 is given without its conserved first and last residue. Fields, in order: V gene, J gene, CDR3 protein.

V: TRBV10-3; J: TRBJ1-1; CDR3: ATGTGDGNTEAF
V: TRBV12-3/TRBV12-4; J: TRBJ1-2; CDR3: ASSLVRVHGYT
V: TRBV3-1/TRBV3-2; J: TRBJ1-3; CDR3: ASSPGASGNTIY
V: TRBV5-1; J: TRBJ1-1; CDR3: ASSSYVADTEAF
V: TRBV5-1; J: TRBJ2-2; CDR3: ASSLLAGGPYTGELF
V: TRBV9; J: TRBJ2-5; CDR3: ASSVEGQGAETQY
V: TRBV6-2/TRBV6-3; J: TRBJ1-4; CDR3: ASSKLTGLRGKLF
V: TRBV11-3; J: TRBJ1-3; CDR3: ASSDGQGSGNTIY
V: TRBV2; J: TRBJ2-5; CDR3: ASNNYPQGAGETQY
V: TRBV11-2; J: TRBJ2-2; CDR3: ASSFTSPNTGELF
V: TRBV24-1; J: TRBJ2-5; CDR3: ATSDSREGGETQY
V: TRBV28; J: TRBJ1-1; CDR3: ASSLAGNEAF
V: TRBV12-3/TRBV12-4; J: TRBJ2-3; CDR3: ASSRDLRDTQY
V: TRBV11-2; J: TRBJ1-6; CDR3: ASSPGTGMAPLH
V: TRBV3-1/TRBV3-2; J: TRBJ1-2; CDR3: ASSQDGAKRAVI
V: TRBV11-3; J: TRBJ1-3; CDR3: ASSFDGNSGNTIY
V: TRBV6-5; J: TRBJ1-2; CDR3: ASKQGNYGYT
V: TRBV5-1; J: TRBJ2-1; CDR3: ASSLYGTGGNEQF
V: TRBV6-5; J: TRBJ2-3; CDR3: ASTPGGASTDTQY
V: TRBV5-1; J: TRBJ2-3; CDR3: ASSLLSRASDTQY
V: TRBV7-3; J: TRBJ2-1; CDR3: ASSLESGREQF
V: TRBV19; J: TRBJ2-1; CDR3: ASSIRNEQF
V: TRBV18; J: TRBJ1-1; CDR3: ASSPGAGQDTEAF
V: TRBV5-1; J: TRBJ1-2; CDR3: ASSPTGQERGYT
V: TRBV2; J: TRBJ1-5; CDR3: ASSQTGGGQPQH
V: TRBV4-1; J: TRBJ2-5; CDR3: ASSQGSRALQETQY
V: TRBV24-1; J: TRBJ1-2; CDR3: ATSDSRQGGSYT
V: TRBV4-2; J: TRBJ2-3; CDR3: ASSQATSGGAGDTQY
V: TRBV5-1; J: TRBJ2-3; CDR3: ASSLGGGGQGADTQY
V: TRBV9; J: TRBJ2-6; CDR3: ASSVRPLGANVLT
V: TRBV19; J: TRBJ1-4; CDR3: ASTYILSESATNEKLF
V: TRBV4-3; J: TRBJ2-1; CDR3: ASSQDPGGASYNEQF
V: TRBV2; J: TRBJ2-3; CDR3: ASSERASTDTQY
V: TRBV20-1; J: TRBJ2-1; CDR3: SASFRWDEQF
V: TRBV5-4; J: TRBJ1-2; CDR3: ASTSPSGPAYGYT
V: TRBV7-2; J: TRBJ1-5; CDR3: ASSLQGPYGNQPQH
V: TRBV6-2/TRBV6-3; J: TRBJ1-6; CDR3: ASSGTPRTNSPLH
V: TRBV29-1; J: TRBJ2-5; CDR3: SVEDGVGDQETQY
V: TRBV6-6; J: TRBJ2-2; CDR3: ASSYRRGAGGELF
V: TRBV6-4; J: TRBJ1-2; CDR3: ASSDTGTYGYT
V: TRBV4-1; J: TRBJ1-6; CDR3: ASSQRIGQTDSPLH
V: TRBV9; J: TRBJ1-2; CDR3: ASSGTTVYYGYT
V: TRBV19; J: TRBJ1-4; CDR3: ASRRGGTNEKLF
V: TRBV7-2; J: TRBJ1-1; CDR3: ASSLGGQGLGAF
V: TRBV7-2; J: TRBJ1-5; CDR3: ASQGYSNQPQH
V: TRBV19; J: TRBJ2-1; CDR3: ASKETGVDYNEQF
V: TRBV24-1; J: TRBJ2-5; CDR3: ATSDPGLAQETQY
V: TRBV7-8; J: TRBJ1-5; CDR3: ASSTTGTDNQPQH
V: TRBV29-1; J: TRBJ1-2; CDR3: SVGGQGYGYT
V: TRBV5-1; J: TRBJ1-6; CDR3: ASSLDDSYNSPLH
V: TRBV9; J: TRBJ1-6; CDR3: ASSVGSRGSPLH
V: TRBV14; J: TRBJ1-1; CDR3: ASSSPLGRMNTEAF
V: TRBV18; J: TRBJ2-1; CDR3: ASSPRGQLNEQF
V: TRBV19; J: TRBJ1-5; CDR3: ASSTPGQNNQPQH